Listed below are T cell receptor beta chains from one sample, sequenced in a study of CD8 T cells in Susac syndrome. One entry per CDR3 protein results from TCRdb running MiXCR on the immunoSEQ multiplex PCR reads. The table has some 180,000 distinct CDR3 sequences, about 95% seen once. The sample consisted of CD4+ T cells from PBMCs. The receptors derive from a human donor in good health. Each CDR3 is given with its conserved first and last residue. Rows give clone size only sometimes, using once, few, many, or a class for an expanded clone.

abundance	v_gene	j_gene	CDR3aa
.	TRBV7-2	TRBJ1-5	CASSLAPGEGQPQHF
once	TRBV27	TRBJ2-3	CASSLLGGRGGTDTQYF
.	TRBV7-9	TRBJ1-1	CASSSQRVTEAFF
.	TRBV19	TRBJ2-2	CASSIRTSGSFGELFF
.	TRBV18	TRBJ2-1	CASSPRLIGGFYNEQFF
.	TRBV29-1	TRBJ2-1	CSVALAGANEQFF
.	TRBV29-1	TRBJ1-1	CSVEDSTWGTEAFF
.	TRBV18	TRBJ1-5	CASSPYSNQPQHF
.	TRBV20-1	TRBJ2-2	CSARMGTTGELFF
.	TRBV20-1	TRBJ1-1	CSAGTGPEAFF
.	TRBV20-1	TRBJ2-1	CSAVAGELSYNEQFF
.	TRBV11-2	TRBJ2-3	CASRTSAGTDTQYF
.	TRBV4-2	TRBJ1-1	CASSQDRVGTEAFF
.	TRBV19	TRBJ1-1	CASSTPVFKGEAFF
once	TRBV4-1	TRBJ2-7	CASSQGPGTSRDEQYF
.	TRBV20-1	TRBJ2-1	CSARDLRGSRSEQFF
.	TRBV20-1	TRBJ2-6	CSAITGSGTNVLTF
.	TRBV29-1	TRBJ2-3	CSVDLGTDTQYF
.	TRBV30	TRBJ1-1	CAWIQPNTEAFF
.	TRBV3-1	TRBJ2-7	CASSPFLRAAYEQYF
.	TRBV15	TRBJ2-5	CATSGDDQETQYF
.	TRBV18	TRBJ2-3	CASSPARGNSDTQYF
.	TRBV29-1	TRBJ2-1	CSVEDPTGNYNEQFF
.	TRBV7-9	TRBJ2-1	CASSLDTSYNEQFF
.	TRBV2	TRBJ2-3	CASSGPVEADTQYF
.	TRBV7-2	TRBJ2-3	CASSSGLASTDTQYF
.	TRBV28	TRBJ1-5	CASRPTGSAQPQHF
.	TRBV23-1	TRBJ2-7	CASKSSGRAYEQYF
.	TRBV7-2	TRBJ2-5	CASSLGAGLYQETQYF
.	TRBV4-3	TRBJ2-1	CASSQSKGPESYNEQFF
.	TRBV5-4	TRBJ2-3	CASSRTSTDTQYF
.	TRBV20-1	TRBJ1-2	CSARGPYGYTF
.	TRBV28	TRBJ1-5	CASSLWSGTGRYSNQPQHF
.	TRBV29-1	TRBJ1-3	CSVVPQGAPGNTIYF
.	TRBV14	TRBJ2-1	CASSPLDGRGGPYNEQFF
.	TRBV20-1	TRBJ2-1	CSAREGSGRGSSYNEQFF
.	TRBV20-1	TRBJ2-7	CSARDFSEFNYEQYF
.	TRBV4-3	TRBJ1-4	CASSHRGGEKLFF
.	TRBV7-2	TRBJ1-5	CASSPKGGYQPQHF
.	TRBV11-3	TRBJ2-1	CASSLSGGQGEQFF
.	TRBV12-3/TRBV12-4	TRBJ2-4	CASSFLGAAKNIQYF
.	TRBV29-1	TRBJ2-7	CSVEWGGRYEQYF
.	TRBV20-1	TRBJ1-1	CSATAGTEAFF
once	TRBV5-1	TRBJ2-7	CASSLGQGADYEQYF
.	TRBV20-1	TRBJ2-7	CSARAGTYEQYF
.	TRBV20-1	TRBJ1-5	CSARVFGQPQHF
.	TRBV7-8	TRBJ2-1	CASSLGGLARNEQFF
.	TRBV30	TRBJ2-7	CAWSVKALSYEQYF
.	TRBV23-1	TRBJ1-2	CASSQGGTENYGYTF
.	TRBV27	TRBJ2-7	CASSRRSVSYEQYF
.	TRBV7-2	TRBJ2-3	CASSPGNLRRDTQYF
.	TRBV28	TRBJ1-1	CASTPAGGTEAFF
.	TRBV20-1	TRBJ2-3	CSARVGGKDTQYF
.	TRBV6-5	TRBJ1-4	CASSQMGSEKLFF
.	TRBV29-1	TRBJ2-1	CSVEGPRSGLGEQFF